This T cell receptor beta chain derives from a study of OX40 agonist ivuxolimab in advanced cancers. Overall study context: The drug used for patients, ivuxolimab, was an agonistic anti-OX40 (CD134) antibody. At 0.01 to 10 mg/kg, ivuxolimab was administered intravenously to patients every 2 weeks. From roughly 20 to 79 years was the age range, with a mean of roughly 64 years, and 70% to 85% were male. Study results and limitations: CD4+ and CD8+ T cells in blood underwent clonal expansion by week 6 at 0.1 to 3.0 mg/kg.

Concerning this clone itself: Its matching antigen is unknown.

Produced via immunoSEQ multiplex PCR; TCRdb's table is partial and in-frame only. The repertoire holds approximately 58,000 clones, with around nine tenths as singletons. V shed 5 bases and J shed 3 bases, with 26 bases lying between them. This CDR3 has 19 residues. Germline values: CDR1 PRHDT, CDR2 FYEKMQ (reference sequence). The source is an adult with an advanced solid tumor such as melanoma, head and neck, liver or kidney cancer. The rearrangement links TRBV13 to TRBJ2-1, with D perhaps given as TRBD1 or TRBD2 (6 bases each). Here the sequenced sample was CD4+ or CD8+ T cells sorted from blood, taken in a trial of the OX40 agonist ivuxolimab. CDR3 DNA sequence: TGTGCCAGCAGCACCCGGGGTATTAGCGGTGCAGGGGTCTACAATGAGCAGTTCTTC. Translated: CASSTRGISGAGVYNEQFF.